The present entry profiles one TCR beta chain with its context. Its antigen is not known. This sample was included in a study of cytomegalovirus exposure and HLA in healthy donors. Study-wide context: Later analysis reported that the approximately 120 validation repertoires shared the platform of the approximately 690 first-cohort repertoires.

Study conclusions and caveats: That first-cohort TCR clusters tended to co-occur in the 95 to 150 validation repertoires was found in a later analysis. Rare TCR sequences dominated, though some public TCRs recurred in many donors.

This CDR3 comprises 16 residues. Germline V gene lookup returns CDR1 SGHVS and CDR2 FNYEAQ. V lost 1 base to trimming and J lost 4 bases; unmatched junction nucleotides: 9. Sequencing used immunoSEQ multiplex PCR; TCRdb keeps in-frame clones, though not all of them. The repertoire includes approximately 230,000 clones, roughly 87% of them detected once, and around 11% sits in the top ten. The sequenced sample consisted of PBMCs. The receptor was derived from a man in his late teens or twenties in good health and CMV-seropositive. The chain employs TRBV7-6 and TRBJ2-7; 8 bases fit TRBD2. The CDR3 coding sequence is TGTGCCAGCAGCTTAGTGGGCAGCGGGAGCCTTTACGAGCAGTACTTC. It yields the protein CASSLVGSGSLYEQYF.